This record covers a single TCR beta chain. The antigen is unknown. Libraries were prepared by immunoSEQ multiplex PCR; TCRdb keeps only in-frame clonotypes and omits some of them. This sample has roughly 60,000 clones, with around 90% found just once. The data belong to a study of PD-1 blockade in classical Hodgkin lymphoma. Study conclusions and caveats: CD4+ but not CD8+ TCR diversity rose significantly by C4D1.

Germline V gene data show CDR1 as MNHEY and CDR2 as SVGAGI. CDR3 length equals 16 residues. Deletions cut 4 bases from V and 0 bases from J, with 15 bases between. Each patient relapsed following autologous stem cell transplantation, and prior brentuximab vedotin exposure differed. This sequence originates from a human donor with classical Hodgkin lymphoma. The V gene is TRBV6-5, the J gene TRBJ1-1, with D possibly matching TRBD1 (5 bases). The material sequenced was peripheral blood mononuclear cells (PBMCs), taken before the second cycle of nivolumab. CDR3 amino acids: CASSLLGDLMNTEAFF. CDR3 sequence (DNA): TGTGCCAGCAGTTTATTAGGGGACTTAATGAACACTGAAGCTTTCTTT.